These T cell receptor beta chains were read from a single sample in a study of T cell changes during pregnancy in multiple sclerosis. This table comes from immunoSEQ multiplex PCR, and its TCRdb copy is limited to in-frame clones, with some not included. The sample yields around 69,000 clones, around 90% seen once. Material: peripheral blood, obtained in the third trimester of pregnancy. These TCRs come from a female donor with multiple sclerosis, enrolled in a pregnancy study. Each CDR3 is given with its conserved first and last residue. Fields, in order: V gene, J gene, D gene, CDR3 length, clone size, CDR3 protein, CDR3 DNA. A D gene is named only where the DNA matches it firmly. For some rows the clone size is stated as once, few or many, or as a class when expanded; others skip it.

V: TRBV28; J: TRBJ2-7; D: .; length: 11; size: .; CDR3: CASSLWREQYF; DNA: TGTGCCAGCAGTTTATGGCGGGAGCAGTACTTC
V: TRBV7-2; J: TRBJ2-5; D: TRBD2; length: 14; size: once; CDR3: CASSFILAEETQYF; DNA: TGTGCCAGCAGCTTTATACTAGCGGAAGAGACCCAGTACTTC
V: TRBV10-2; J: TRBJ2-2; D: .; length: 12; size: .; CDR3: CASLEGTGELFF; DNA: TGCGCCAGCCTGGAGGGGACCGGGGAGCTGTTTTTT
V: TRBV5-1; J: TRBJ2-2; D: TRBD2; length: 18; size: .; CDR3: CASSLQGLAGANTGELFF; DNA: TGCGCCAGCAGCTTACAGGGACTAGCGGGGGCGAACACCGGGGAGCTGTTTTTT
V: TRBV18; J: TRBJ1-6; D: .; length: 15; size: .; CDR3: CASSLRVPRGSPLHF; DNA: TGTGCCAGCTCACTTCGGGTCCCCAGGGGCTCACCCCTCCACTTT
V: TRBV7-9; J: TRBJ2-2; D: .; length: 15; size: .; CDR3: CASSLRLANTGELFF; DNA: TGTGCCAGCAGCTTAAGACTAGCGAACACCGGGGAGCTGTTTTTT
V: TRBV19; J: TRBJ1-5; D: TRBD1; length: 16; size: .; CDR3: CASNTGGRYSNQPQHF; DNA: TGTGCCAGTAACACAGGGGGCAGATATAGCAATCAGCCCCAGCATTTT
V: TRBV30; J: TRBJ1-1; D: .; length: 13; size: .; CDR3: CAWTRSIRGEAFF; DNA: TGTGCCTGGACACGGAGCATCCGGGGGGAAGCTTTCTTT
V: TRBV6-5; J: TRBJ1-5; D: .; length: 13; size: few; CDR3: CASSRVYNQPQHF; DNA: TGTGCCAGCAGTCGTGTATACAATCAGCCCCAGCATTTT
V: TRBV5-5; J: TRBJ2-7; D: .; length: 16; size: .; CDR3: CASSLGGGTSIYEQYF; DNA: TGTGCCAGCAGCTTGGGAGGAGGGACCTCCATCTACGAGCAGTACTTC
V: TRBV2; J: TRBJ1-1; D: TRBD1; length: 13; size: .; CDR3: CASSVDRVTEAFF; DNA: TGTGCCAGCAGTGTCGACAGGGTCACTGAAGCTTTCTTT
V: TRBV7-2; J: TRBJ2-7; D: TRBD1; length: 14; size: .; CDR3: CASSLVPGGYEQYF; DNA: TGTGCCAGCAGCTTAGTACCAGGGGGCTACGAGCAGTACTTC
V: TRBV6-5; J: TRBJ2-7; D: TRBD2; length: 16; size: .; CDR3: CASSYSGLAWAYEQYF; DNA: TGTGCCAGCAGTTACTCAGGACTAGCGTGGGCATACGAGCAGTACTTC
V: TRBV19; J: TRBJ1-2; D: .; length: 15; size: .; CDR3: CASSIAGGLSSGYTF; DNA: TGTGCCAGTAGTATAGCGGGGGGGCTCTCGAGTGGCTACACCTTC
V: TRBV29-1; J: TRBJ1-1; D: .; length: 13; size: .; CDR3: CSVERTVKPEAFF; DNA: TGCAGCGTTGAGCGGACAGTCAAACCCGAAGCTTTCTTT